This TCR beta chain was recovered during a study of persistence of HIV-infected CD4 T cells. CDR3 size: 15 residues. V trimming: 0 bases; J trimming: 8 bases; junction bases outside the gene matches: 6. Germline V CDR1 and CDR2: LNHNV, YYDKDF (reference sequence). Cells were stimulated with CMV-infected fibroblast lysates at 10 ug/mL. CD40L/CD69 double-negative CD45RO-high memory CD4+ T cells were collected. Donors were HIV-1-infected adults who began suppressive ART during chronic infection. Study-level findings and limits: Proviral oligoclonality tracked with TCR oligoclonality within the same sorted cells. Compared with CD3/CD28-stimulated cells, CMV- and Gag-responding cells showed lower TCRbeta richness.

The libraries were made with immunoSEQ version 4 in survey mode. Template was genomic DNA at 10 ng/uL, with up to roughly 1 ug used per sample. Method: immunoSEQ multiplex PCR; TCRdb's copy keeps in-frame clones and lacks some. Altogether 40,000 to 55,000 clones are present, about 81% being singletons, with the ten largest covering 2.5% to 3%. A remark on this clone: What it recognizes is unknown.

This sequence joins TRBV15 and TRBJ1-4; 7 bases are a match to TRBD1. The origin of this receptor is an adult man with HIV who was CMV-seropositive. The sequencing here drew on CD4+ T cells sorted from PBMCs after roughly 19-hour stimulation, taken from a patient who received antiretroviral therapy. The CDR3: CATSRDPNRGEKLFF. DNA of the CDR3: TGTGCCACCAGCAGAGATCCCAACAGGGGAGAAAAACTGTTTTTT.